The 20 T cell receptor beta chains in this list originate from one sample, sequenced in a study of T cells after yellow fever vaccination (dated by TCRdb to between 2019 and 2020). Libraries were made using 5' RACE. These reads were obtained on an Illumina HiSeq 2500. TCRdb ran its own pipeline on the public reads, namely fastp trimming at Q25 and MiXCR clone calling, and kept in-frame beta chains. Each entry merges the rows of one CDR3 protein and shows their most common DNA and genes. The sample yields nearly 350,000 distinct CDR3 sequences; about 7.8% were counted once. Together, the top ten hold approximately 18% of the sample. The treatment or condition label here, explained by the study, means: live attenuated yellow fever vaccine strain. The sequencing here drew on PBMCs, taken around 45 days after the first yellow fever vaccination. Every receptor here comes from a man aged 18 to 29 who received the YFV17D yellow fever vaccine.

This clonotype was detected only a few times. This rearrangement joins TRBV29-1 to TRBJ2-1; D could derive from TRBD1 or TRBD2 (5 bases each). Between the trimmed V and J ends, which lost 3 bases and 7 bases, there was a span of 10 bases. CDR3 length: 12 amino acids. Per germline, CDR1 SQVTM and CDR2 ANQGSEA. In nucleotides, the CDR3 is TGCAGCGTTGACGTTTGGGGGAATGAGCAGTTCTTC. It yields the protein CSVDVWGNEQFF.

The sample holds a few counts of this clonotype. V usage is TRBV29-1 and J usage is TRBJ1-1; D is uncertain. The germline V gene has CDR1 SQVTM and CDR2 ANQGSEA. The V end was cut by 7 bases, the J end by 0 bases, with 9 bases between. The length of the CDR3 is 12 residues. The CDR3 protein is CSGARMNTEAFF. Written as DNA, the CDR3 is TGCAGCGGGGCGAGGATGAACACTGAAGCTTTCTTT.

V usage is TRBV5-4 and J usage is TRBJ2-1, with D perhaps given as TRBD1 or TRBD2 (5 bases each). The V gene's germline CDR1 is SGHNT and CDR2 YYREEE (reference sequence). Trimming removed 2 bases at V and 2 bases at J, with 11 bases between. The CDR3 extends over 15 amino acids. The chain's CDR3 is CASSFGTDPYNEQFF. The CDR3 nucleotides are TGTGCCAGCAGCTTCGGGACGGATCCCTACAATGAGCAGTTCTTC. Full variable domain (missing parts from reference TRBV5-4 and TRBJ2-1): ETGVTQSPTHLIKTRGQQVTLRCSSQSGHNTVSWYQQALGQGPQFIFQYYREEENGRGNFPPRFSGLQFPNYSSELNVNALELDDSALYLCASSFGTDPYNEQFFGPGTRLTVL.

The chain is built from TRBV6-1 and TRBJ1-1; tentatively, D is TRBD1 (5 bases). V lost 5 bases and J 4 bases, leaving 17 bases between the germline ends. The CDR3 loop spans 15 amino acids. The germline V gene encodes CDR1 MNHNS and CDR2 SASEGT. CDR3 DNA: TGTGCCAGCAGTCGTCCTACCGGGGCGGGCACTGAAGCTTTCTTT. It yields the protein CASSRPTGAGTEAFF.

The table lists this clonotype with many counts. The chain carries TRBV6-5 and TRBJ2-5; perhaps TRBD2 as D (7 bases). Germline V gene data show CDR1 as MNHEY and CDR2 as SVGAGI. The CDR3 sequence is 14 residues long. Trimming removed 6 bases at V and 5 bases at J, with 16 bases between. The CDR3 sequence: CASRRGGGLETQYF. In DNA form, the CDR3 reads TGTGCCAGCAGGAGGGGGGGGGGATTGGAGACCCAGTACTTC.

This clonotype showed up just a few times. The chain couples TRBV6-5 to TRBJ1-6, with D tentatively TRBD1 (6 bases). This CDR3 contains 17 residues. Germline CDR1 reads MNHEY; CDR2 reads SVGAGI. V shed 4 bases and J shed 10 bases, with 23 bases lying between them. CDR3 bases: TGTGCCAGCAGTTCAGGGGCTTCTAACGGTCGACTATCACCCCTCCACTTT. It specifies CASSSGASNGRLSPLHF.

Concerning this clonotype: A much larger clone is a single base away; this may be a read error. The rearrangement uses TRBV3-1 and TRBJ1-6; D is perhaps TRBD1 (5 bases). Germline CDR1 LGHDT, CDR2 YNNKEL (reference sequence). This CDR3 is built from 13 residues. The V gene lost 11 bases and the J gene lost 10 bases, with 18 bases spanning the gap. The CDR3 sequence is CACTITAGSPLHF. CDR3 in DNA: TGTGCCTGCACCATAACAGCAGGGTCACCCCTCCACTTT.

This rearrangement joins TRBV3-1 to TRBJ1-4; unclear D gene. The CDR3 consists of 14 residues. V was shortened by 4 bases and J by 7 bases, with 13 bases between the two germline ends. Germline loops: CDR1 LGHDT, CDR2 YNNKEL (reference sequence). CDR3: CASSLYGRSEKLFF. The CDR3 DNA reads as TGTGCCAGCAGCCTCTATGGGCGCAGTGAAAAACTGTTTTTT.

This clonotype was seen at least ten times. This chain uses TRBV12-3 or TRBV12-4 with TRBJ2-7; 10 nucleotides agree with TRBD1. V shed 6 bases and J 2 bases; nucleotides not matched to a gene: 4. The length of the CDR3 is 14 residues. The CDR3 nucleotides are TGTGCCAGCAGCCCAGGGACAGGGGCCTACGAGCAGTACGTC. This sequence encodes CASSPGTGAYEQYV.

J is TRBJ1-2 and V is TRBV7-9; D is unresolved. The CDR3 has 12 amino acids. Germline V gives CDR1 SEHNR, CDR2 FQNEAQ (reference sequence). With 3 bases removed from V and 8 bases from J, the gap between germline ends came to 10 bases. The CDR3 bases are TGTGCCAGCAGCTTCGACGGGGTGGGCTACACCTTC. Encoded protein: CASSFDGVGYTF. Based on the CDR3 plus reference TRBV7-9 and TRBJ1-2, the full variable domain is DTGVSQNPRHKITKRGQNVTFRCDPISEHNRLYWYRQTLGQGPEFLTYFQNEAQLEKSRLLSDRFSAERPKGSFSTLEIQRTEQGDSAMYLCASSFDGVGYTFGSGTRLTVV.

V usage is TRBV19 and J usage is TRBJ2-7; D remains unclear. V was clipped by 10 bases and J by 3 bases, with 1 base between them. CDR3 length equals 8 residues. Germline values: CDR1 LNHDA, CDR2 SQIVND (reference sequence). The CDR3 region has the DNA TGTGCCAACTACGAGCAGTACTTC. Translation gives CANYEQYF.

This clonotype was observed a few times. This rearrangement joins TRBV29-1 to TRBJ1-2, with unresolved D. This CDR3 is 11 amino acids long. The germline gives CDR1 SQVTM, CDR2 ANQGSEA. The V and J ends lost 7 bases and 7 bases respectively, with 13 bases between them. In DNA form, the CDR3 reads TGCAGCGGGCGCGAGGGTCTTGGCTACACCTTC. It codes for CSGREGLGYTF.

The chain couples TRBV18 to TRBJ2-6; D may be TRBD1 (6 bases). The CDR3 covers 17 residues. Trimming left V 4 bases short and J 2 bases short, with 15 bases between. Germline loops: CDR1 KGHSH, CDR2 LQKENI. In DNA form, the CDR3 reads TGTGCCAGCTCACGGGACCCCACAGGGACTGGGGCCAACGTCCTGACTTTC. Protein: CASSRDPTGTGANVLTF.

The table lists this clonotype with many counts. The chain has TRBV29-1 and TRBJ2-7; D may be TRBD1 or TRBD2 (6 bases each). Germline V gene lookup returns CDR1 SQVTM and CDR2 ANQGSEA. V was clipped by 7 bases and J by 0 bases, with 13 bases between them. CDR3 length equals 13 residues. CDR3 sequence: CSAGGESSYEQYF. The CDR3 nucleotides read TGCAGCGCCGGGGGCGAGAGCTCCTACGAGCAGTACTTC.

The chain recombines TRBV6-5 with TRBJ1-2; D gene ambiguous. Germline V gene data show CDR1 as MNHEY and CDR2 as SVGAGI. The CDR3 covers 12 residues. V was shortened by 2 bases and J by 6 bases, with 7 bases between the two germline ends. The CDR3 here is CASSYGGHGYTF. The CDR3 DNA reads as TGTGCCAGCAGTTACGGAGGGCATGGCTACACCTTC.

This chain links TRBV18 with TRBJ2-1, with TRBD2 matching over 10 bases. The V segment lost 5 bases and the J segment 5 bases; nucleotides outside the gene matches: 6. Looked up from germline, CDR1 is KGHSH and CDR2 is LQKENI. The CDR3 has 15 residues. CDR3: CASSDSGGSHNEQFF. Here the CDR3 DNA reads TGTGCCAGCTCAGATAGCGGGGGGTCCCACAATGAGCAGTTCTTC.

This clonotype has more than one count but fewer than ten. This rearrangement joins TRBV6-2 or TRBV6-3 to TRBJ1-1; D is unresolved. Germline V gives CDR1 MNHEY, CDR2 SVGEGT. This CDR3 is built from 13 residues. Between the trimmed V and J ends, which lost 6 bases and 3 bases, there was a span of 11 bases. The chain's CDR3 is CASRSNSYTEAFF. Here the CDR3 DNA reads TGTGCCAGCAGATCCAACAGTTACACTGAAGCTTTCTTT.

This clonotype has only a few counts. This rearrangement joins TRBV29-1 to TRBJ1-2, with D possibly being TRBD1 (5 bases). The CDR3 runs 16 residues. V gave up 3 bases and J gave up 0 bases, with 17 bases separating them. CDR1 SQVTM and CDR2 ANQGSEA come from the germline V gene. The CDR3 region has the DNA TGCAGCGTTGAGAGTTCTTTGGCAGGGTCTAACTATGGCTACACCTTC. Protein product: CSVESSLAGSNYGYTF.

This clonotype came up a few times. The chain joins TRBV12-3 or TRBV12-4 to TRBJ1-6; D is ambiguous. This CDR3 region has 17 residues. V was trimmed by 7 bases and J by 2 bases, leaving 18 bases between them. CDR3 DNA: TGTGCCAGCACGGGCTCTGCGGAGGCTGCCTATAATTCACCCCTCCACTTT. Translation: CASTGSAEAAYNSPLHF.

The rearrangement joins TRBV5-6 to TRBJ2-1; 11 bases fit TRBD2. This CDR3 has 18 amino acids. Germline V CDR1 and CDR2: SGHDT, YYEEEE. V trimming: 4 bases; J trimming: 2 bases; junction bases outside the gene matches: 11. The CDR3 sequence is CASSDFLAGGPTYNEQFF. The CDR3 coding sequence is TGTGCCAGCAGCGATTTTCTAGCGGGGGGACCAACCTACAATGAGCAGTTCTTC.